Listed here are 21 T cell receptor beta chains from one sample, sequenced in a study of T cells after yellow fever vaccination. Each CDR3 protein is one row after TCRdb ran MiXCR on the 5' RACE reads. The sample has about 370,000 distinct CDR3 sequences, approximately 10% seen once. Specimen: PBMCs, collected on the day of the first yellow fever vaccination. The receptor source for this set is a man between 18 and 35 years old who received the YFV17D yellow fever vaccine.

This clonotype was counted only a few times. V usage is TRBV5-1 and J usage is TRBJ1-5; possible D gene TRBD1, 5 bases. The ends were cut back, 3 bases at V and 9 bases at J, with 16 bases in the middle. The CDR3 is made up of 14 amino acids. Germline V CDR1 and CDR2: SGHRS, YFSETQ. CDR3 sequence (DNA): TGCGCCAGCAGCTCAGGGACGCCCGCTGGGCCCCAGCATTTT. It yields the protein CASSSGTPAGPQHF.

Only a few counts were recorded for this clonotype. This chain links TRBV20-1 with TRBJ2-5; unclear D gene. The germline V gene encodes CDR1 DFQATT and CDR2 SNEGSKA (reference sequence). Trimming took off 7 bases at V and 1 base at J, with 16 bases between the two ends. The CDR3 consists of 14 residues. CDR3 region: CSGSQTAVQETQYF. CDR3 nucleotide sequence: TGCAGTGGTAGCCAAACCGCGGTCCAAGAGACCCAGTACTTC.

The rearrangement joins TRBV6-5 to TRBJ2-3; 7 nucleotides align to TRBD1. The CDR3 spans 16 residues. Germline CDR1 is MNHEY and CDR2 is SVGAGI. V shed 4 bases, J shed 3 bases, and the junction held 10 bases outside the gene matches. CDR3 sequence reads: CASSSTTGDRTDTQYF. The CDR3 DNA sequence: TGTGCCAGCAGTTCCACAACAGGGGATAGGACAGATACGCAGTATTTT.

This clonotype showed up just a few times. This chain connects TRBV5-1 to TRBJ1-5, with D perhaps matching TRBD1 (6 bases). V was shortened by 4 bases and J by 2 bases, with 19 bases between the two germline ends. Per germline, CDR1 SGHRS and CDR2 YFSETQ. CDR3 length equals 17 residues. CDR3: CASSPWTVEMGNQPQHF. DNA for the CDR3: TGCGCCAGCAGCCCTTGGACAGTTGAGATGGGCAATCAGCCCCAGCATTTT. Looking up the rest from reference TRBV5-1 and TRBJ1-5 gives the full variable domain: KAGVTQTPRYLIKTRGQQVTLSCSPISGHRSVSWYQQTPGQGLQFLFEYFSETQRNKGNFPGRFSGRQFSNSRSEMNVSTLELGDSALYLCASSPWTVEMGNQPQHFGDGTRLSIL.

The chain combines TRBV11-2 with TRBJ2-2; a weak D match, TRBD2 (6 bases). Per the germline V gene, CDR1 is SGHAT and CDR2 is FQNNGV. The CDR3 runs 14 residues. Deletions cut 1 base from V and 7 bases from J, with 10 bases between. CDR3 in DNA: TGTGCCAGCAGCTTAGGGGGGGACTTCGGGGAGCTGTTTTTT. The encoded protein is CASSLGGDFGELFF.

The chain combines TRBV7-8 with TRBJ2-5, with TRBD1 identical over 12 bases. Germline values: CDR1 SGHVS, CDR2 FQNEAQ. The CDR3 consists of 17 residues. Trimming removed 2 bases from V and 4 bases from J; junction bases left unmatched: 8. The CDR3 DNA reads as TGTGCCAGCAGCTTAATGACGGGACAGGGGGCACGAGAGACCCAGTACTTC. Its protein is CASSLMTGQGARETQYF.

The genes are TRBV20-1 and TRBJ2-5; TRBD1 agrees at 7 bases. V shed 3 bases and J 4 bases; nucleotides not matched to a gene: 11. Germline assignment: CDR1 DFQATT and CDR2 SNEGSKA (reference sequence). This CDR3 is 15 amino acids long. CDR3: CSASRGGRRTETQYF. The CDR3 coding sequence is TGCAGTGCTAGTAGAGGGGGCCGTCGGACAGAGACCCAGTACTTC.

This chain links TRBV5-1 with TRBJ2-5; 8 bases map to TRBD1. Trimming cost V 4 bases and J 2 bases; bases outside gene matches: 7. This CDR3 contains 15 residues. Germline V lookup: CDR1 SGHRS, CDR2 YFSETQ. The CDR3 region has the DNA TGCGCCAGCAGCCCCGTGGGACAGGAACAAGAGACCCAGTACTTC. This sequence encodes CASSPVGQEQETQYF.

This clonotype has more than one count but fewer than ten. This chain links TRBV10-3 with TRBJ1-1; possible D gene TRBD1, 6 bases. The CDR3 runs 13 residues. Germline V gene sequence: CDR1 ENHRY, CDR2 SYGVKD. The ends were cut back, 3 bases at V and 4 bases at J, with 9 bases in the middle. For the CDR3, the DNA is TGTGCCATCAGTGACCCAGGGGTCACTGAAGCTTTCTTT. Encoded protein: CAISDPGVTEAFF.

This clonotype was observed many times. The chain carries TRBV29-1 and TRBJ2-2; D is perhaps TRBD1 (7 bases). The germline CDR1 and CDR2 sequences are SQVTM and ANQGSEA. Trimming took off 6 bases at V and 5 bases at J, with 13 bases between the two ends. The CDR3 is 13 amino acids. In DNA, the CDR3 is TGCAGCGTCAGCCCAGGGGGGACCGGGGAGCTGTTTTTT. It translates to CSVSPGGTGELFF.

This chain connects TRBV5-5 to TRBJ1-4; tentative D call: TRBD1 (5 bases). Germline CDR1 and CDR2: SGHKS and YYEKEE (reference sequence). V was trimmed by 1 base and J by 7 bases, leaving 14 bases between them. This CDR3 is built from 15 residues. The CDR3 nucleotides read TGTGCCAGCAGCTTGTGGTCCCTCGGGGGTGAAAAACTGTTTTTT. Translated, it gives CASSLWSLGGEKLFF.

J is TRBJ1-1 and V is TRBV4-1; possible D gene TRBD1, 6 bases. CDR3 length: 16 amino acids. The germline V gene encodes CDR1 MGHRA and CDR2 YSYEKL. The V end was cut by 4 bases, the J end by 1 base, with 16 bases between. This chain's CDR3 is CASSRPPGHRNTEAFF. CDR3 DNA sequence: TGCGCCAGCAGCCGACCACCGGGACACAGGAACACTGAAGCTTTCTTT.

The V and J genes are TRBV10-3 and TRBJ1-2, with TRBD1 matching 9 bases. This CDR3 contains 14 residues. J was trimmed by 8 bases and V by 9 bases; bases with no gene match: 13. Germline lookup yields CDR1 ENHRY and CDR2 SYGVKD. CDR3 protein: CAIDGQGRKGGYTF. The DNA for the CDR3 is TGTGCCATAGACGGACAGGGGAGGAAAGGCGGCTACACCTTC.

The rearrangement uses TRBV19 and TRBJ1-5; weak D call: TRBD1 (6 bases). In germline, CDR1 is LNHDA, CDR2 SQIVND (reference sequence). V was trimmed by 2 bases and J by 1 base, leaving 12 bases between them. The CDR3 runs to 16 residues. CDR3 DNA: TGTGCCAGTAGTATAAGCTTTACAGGGAGCAATCAGCCCCAGCATTTT. Protein product: CASSISFTGSNQPQHF.

The V gene is TRBV3-1, the J gene TRBJ2-1, with D perhaps matching TRBD1 (7 bases). This CDR3 spans 16 amino acids. Deletions cut 8 bases from V and 2 bases from J, with 19 bases between. The germline V gene encodes CDR1 LGHDT and CDR2 YNNKEL (reference sequence). The DNA for the CDR3 is TGTGCCAGCGGGCAAGGAGGGGGCGCGGCCTACAATGAGCAGTTCTTC. This sequence encodes CASGQGGGAAYNEQFF.

This clonotype showed up just a few times. The chain couples TRBV20-1 to TRBJ1-1; D remains ambiguous. This CDR3 has 11 amino acids. Germline assignment: CDR1 DFQATT and CDR2 SNEGSKA (reference sequence). Trimming took 3 bases from V and 3 from J, leaving 5 bases between them. CDR3 nucleotide sequence: TGCAGTGCTAGTATATACACTGAAGCTTTCTTT. This codes for CSASIYTEAFF.

The chain combines TRBV12-3 or TRBV12-4 with TRBJ2-2; TRBD1 is a possible D gene (5 bases). This CDR3 comprises 14 residues. V was pared by 6 bases and J by 7 bases, with 15 bases between. The CDR3 DNA follows: TGTGCCAGCAGATCAGACAGTTTTGACGGGGAGCTGTTTTTT. Its translation: CASRSDSFDGELFF.

The chain joins TRBV5-1 to TRBJ1-6; 7 nucleotides align to TRBD1. J lost 9 bases, V lost 7 bases, and 13 bases had no gene match. From germline, CDR1 is SGHRS and CDR2 YFSETQ. The CDR3 consists of 15 residues. The CDR3 loop reads CASCDRESVTSPLHF. The CDR3 DNA follows: TGCGCCAGCTGCGACAGGGAGAGCGTCACTTCACCCCTCCACTTT.

This clonotype has ten or more counts. The rearrangement uses TRBV10-3 and TRBJ1-2; D remains ambiguous. Germline CDR1 and CDR2: ENHRY and SYGVKD. This CDR3 region has 12 residues. V gave up 4 bases and J gave up 8 bases, with 11 bases separating them. The CDR3 sequence: CAISGAGPGYTF. Here the CDR3 DNA reads TGTGCCATCAGTGGGGCAGGCCCCGGCTACACCTTC.

This clonotype was picked up a small number of times. The V call is TRBV7-9, the J call TRBJ1-4, with 7 bases that match TRBD1. Unmatched junction bases numbered 2, after V lost 4 bases and J lost 0 bases. The CDR3 totals 15 residues. Germline V gene sequence: CDR1 SEHNR, CDR2 FQNEAQ (reference sequence). CDR3 loop: CASSWDSATNEKLFF. In DNA, the CDR3 is TGTGCCAGCAGCTGGGACAGCGCAACTAATGAAAAACTGTTTTTT. The full variable domain, rest sourced from reference TRBV7-9 and TRBJ1-4, is DTGVSQNPRHKITKRGQNVTFRCDPISEHNRLYWYRQTLGQGPEFLTYFQNEAQLEKSRLLSDRFSAERPKGSFSTLEIQRTEQGDSAMYLCASSWDSATNEKLFFGSGTQLSVL.

The chain has TRBV5-1 and TRBJ1-1, with D hard to call. V shed 0 bases and J shed 4 bases, with 7 bases lying between them. This CDR3 region has 13 residues. Germline assignment: CDR1 SGHRS and CDR2 YFSETQ. The CDR3 coding sequence is TGCGCCAGCAGCTTGGAAGTGGGCACTGAAGCTTTCTTT. This sequence encodes CASSLEVGTEAFF.